The rows below give T cell receptor beta chains drawn from one sample of a study of blood T cell repertoires in COVID-19. TCRdb's copy holds only in-frame clones and misses some; the assay was immunoSEQ multiplex PCR. The sample shows approximately 70,000 clones, about 80% of them seen only once. The sample taken for sequencing was peripheral blood. The receptor source for this set is a man aged 70-80 years who had recovered from COVID-19. The CDR3 runs from the conserved cysteine through the conserved F or W. The order of the fields is J gene, clone size, D gene, V gene, CDR3 protein, CDR3 DNA. A D gene is named only where the DNA matches it firmly. Only some rows state a clone size, as once, few, many or a class for expanded clones.

J gene: TRBJ2-7
clone size: -
D gene: -
V gene: TRBV27
CDR3 protein: CASSLNLYTYEQYF
CDR3 DNA: TGTGCCAGCAGTTTAAATCTTTACACCTACGAGCAGTACTTC

J gene: TRBJ1-2
clone size: -
D gene: -
V gene: TRBV5-5
CDR3 protein: CASSLGGQGFNYTF
CDR3 DNA: TGTGCCAGCAGCCTGGGGGGCCAGGGTTTCAACTACACCTTC

J gene: TRBJ1-5
clone size: -
D gene: -
V gene: TRBV19
CDR3 protein: CASSSGVGQPQHF
CDR3 DNA: TGTGCCAGTAGTTCAGGGGTGGGCCAGCCCCAGCATTTT

J gene: TRBJ2-5
clone size: -
D gene: -
V gene: TRBV7-9
CDR3 protein: CASSIRPGGETQYF
CDR3 DNA: TGTGCCAGCAGCATCAGACCAGGTGGGGAGACCCAGTACTTC

J gene: TRBJ1-3
clone size: -
D gene: TRBD1
V gene: TRBV3-1/TRBV3-2
CDR3 protein: CASSQALRPGTGVLGNTIYF
CDR3 DNA: TGTGCCAGCAGCCAGGCTCTCCGACCCGGGACAGGGGTTTTAGGAAACACCATATATTTT

J gene: TRBJ2-7
clone size: -
D gene: -
V gene: TRBV7-2
CDR3 protein: CASSYSSYEQYF
CDR3 DNA: TGTGCCAGCAGCTACAGCTCCTACGAGCAGTACTTC

J gene: TRBJ1-5
clone size: -
D gene: -
V gene: TRBV6-5
CDR3 protein: CASSSRRDQPQHF
CDR3 DNA: TGTGCCAGCAGCTCCCGGAGAGACCAGCCCCAGCATTTT

J gene: TRBJ2-1
clone size: -
D gene: TRBD1
V gene: TRBV7-3
CDR3 protein: CASSPGDSEQFF
CDR3 DNA: TGTGCCAGCAGCCCAGGGGACAGCGAGCAGTTCTTC

J gene: TRBJ2-7
clone size: -
D gene: -
V gene: TRBV6-2/TRBV6-3
CDR3 protein: CASSLPLSGEGVYEQYF
CDR3 DNA: TGTGCCAGCAGCCTGCCCCTTTCGGGGGAAGGTGTTTACGAGCAGTACTTC

J gene: TRBJ2-1
clone size: -
D gene: TRBD2
V gene: TRBV6-4
CDR3 protein: CASSDSSRGGTYNEQFF
CDR3 DNA: TGTGCCAGCAGTGACTCGAGCCGGGGGGGGACCTACAATGAGCAGTTCTTC

J gene: TRBJ2-7
clone size: -
D gene: TRBD2
V gene: TRBV6-2/TRBV6-3
CDR3 protein: CASSRWTSGSSYEQYF
CDR3 DNA: TGTGCCAGCAGCCGTTGGACTAGCGGCAGCTCCTACGAGCAGTACTTC

J gene: TRBJ2-1
clone size: -
D gene: TRBD2
V gene: TRBV7-3
CDR3 protein: CASSLTIAGAYNEQFF
CDR3 DNA: TGTGCCAGCAGCTTAACTATAGCGGGGGCCTACAATGAGCAGTTCTTC

J gene: TRBJ2-2
clone size: -
D gene: -
V gene: TRBV2
CDR3 protein: CASRIRQPGELFF
CDR3 DNA: TGTGCCAGCAGAATCAGACAGCCCGGGGAGCTGTTTTTT

J gene: TRBJ2-7
clone size: -
D gene: -
V gene: TRBV27
CDR3 protein: CASSLQNNYEQYF
CDR3 DNA: TGTGCCAGCAGTTTACAAAACAACTACGAGCAGTACTTC

J gene: TRBJ2-3
clone size: -
D gene: -
V gene: TRBV7-9
CDR3 protein: CASSLAVSGNRNTDTQYF
CDR3 DNA: TGTGCCAGCAGCTTAGCAGTGTCAGGGAACCGAAACACAGATACGCAGTATTTT

J gene: TRBJ2-1
clone size: few
D gene: TRBD2
V gene: TRBV9
CDR3 protein: CASSPEGRGRIAGEYNEQFF
CDR3 DNA: TGTGCCAGCAGCCCCGAGGGCAGGGGACGCATAGCGGGAGAGTACAATGAGCAGTTCTTC

J gene: TRBJ2-2
clone size: -
D gene: -
V gene: TRBV2
CDR3 protein: CASNTGGGNTGELFF
CDR3 DNA: TGTGCCAGCAACACAGGGGGGGGAAACACCGGGGAGCTGTTTTTT

J gene: TRBJ2-1
clone size: -
D gene: TRBD1
V gene: TRBV2
CDR3 protein: CASSRGNEQFF
CDR3 DNA: TGTGCCAGCAGCAGGGGGAATGAGCAGTTCTTC

J gene: TRBJ1-6
clone size: -
D gene: -
V gene: TRBV7-8
CDR3 protein: CASTSDHAAPLHF
CDR3 DNA: TGTGCCAGCACCTCGGATCATGCGGCACCCCTCCACTTT

J gene: TRBJ1-2
clone size: -
D gene: -
V gene: TRBV3-1/TRBV3-2
CDR3 protein: CASSQVMQGTSGYTF
CDR3 DNA: TGTGCCAGCAGCCAAGTTATGCAGGGAACCAGTGGCTACACCTTC

J gene: TRBJ1-2
clone size: -
D gene: -
V gene: TRBV12-3/TRBV12-4
CDR3 protein: CASSQWAGDGYTF
CDR3 DNA: TGTGCCAGCAGTCAGTGGGCGGGTGATGGCTACACCTTC

J gene: TRBJ1-1
clone size: -
D gene: -
V gene: TRBV30
CDR3 protein: CAWSNTAGRGAFF
CDR3 DNA: TGTGCCTGGAGTAACACCGCCGGCCGGGGAGCTTTCTTT

J gene: TRBJ2-5
clone size: -
D gene: TRBD1
V gene: TRBV2
CDR3 protein: CASSMDRGAETQYF
CDR3 DNA: TGTGCCAGCAGTATGGACAGGGGAGCAGAGACCCAGTACTTC

J gene: TRBJ2-7
clone size: -
D gene: TRBD2
V gene: TRBV4-1
CDR3 protein: CASSRAGRNEQYF
CDR3 DNA: TGCGCCAGCAGCCGAGCGGGAAGGAACGAGCAGTACTTC

J gene: TRBJ1-1
clone size: few
D gene: TRBD1
V gene: TRBV18
CDR3 protein: CASSPWTGNFVWATEAFF
CDR3 DNA: TGTGCCAGCTCACCATGGACAGGGAACTTCGTTTGGGCCACTGAAGCTTTCTTT

J gene: TRBJ2-1
clone size: -
D gene: TRBD2
V gene: TRBV4-1
CDR3 protein: CASSQQGLETEQFF
CDR3 DNA: TGCGCCAGCAGCCAGCAGGGACTAGAGACCGAGCAGTTCTTC

J gene: TRBJ2-7
clone size: -
D gene: TRBD2
V gene: TRBV6-6
CDR3 protein: CASTPLAGGKGEQYF
CDR3 DNA: TGTGCCAGCACTCCCCTAGCGGGAGGGAAGGGCGAGCAGTACTTC

J gene: TRBJ2-3
clone size: -
D gene: TRBD2
V gene: TRBV2
CDR3 protein: CASTSGVSTDTQYF
CDR3 DNA: TGTGCCAGCACTAGCGGGGTATCCACAGATACGCAGTATTTT

J gene: TRBJ2-6
clone size: -
D gene: -
V gene: TRBV15
CDR3 protein: CATSRVISSGANVLTF
CDR3 DNA: TGTGCCACCAGCAGAGTTATCAGCTCTGGGGCCAACGTCCTGACTTTC

J gene: TRBJ1-1
clone size: -
D gene: -
V gene: TRBV5-4
CDR3 protein: CASSLVYRGNTEAFF
CDR3 DNA: TGTGCCAGCAGCTTGGTATATAGAGGGAACACTGAAGCTTTCTTT

J gene: TRBJ1-3
clone size: -
D gene: -
V gene: TRBV9
CDR3 protein: CASSVGRQRNTIYF
CDR3 DNA: TGTGCCAGCAGCGTAGGTAGACAAAGAAACACCATATATTTT

J gene: TRBJ1-5
clone size: -
D gene: -
V gene: TRBV6-2/TRBV6-3
CDR3 protein: CASSYATGSGQPQHF
CDR3 DNA: TGTGCCAGCAGTTACGCAACAGGGTCCGGACAGCCCCAGCATTTT

J gene: TRBJ1-1
clone size: -
D gene: TRBD1
V gene: TRBV4-3
CDR3 protein: CASSQANRGNTEAFF
CDR3 DNA: TGCGCCAGCAGCCAAGCGAACAGGGGGAACACTGAAGCTTTCTTT

J gene: TRBJ2-2
clone size: -
D gene: TRBD1
V gene: TRBV18
CDR3 protein: CASSPQRTGGVGFSAGELFF
CDR3 DNA: TGTGCCAGCTCACCACAACGGACAGGGGGCGTAGGTTTTTCGGCCGGGGAGCTGTTTTTT

J gene: TRBJ2-3
clone size: -
D gene: -
V gene: TRBV7-2
CDR3 protein: CASAPPGDTQYF
CDR3 DNA: TGTGCCAGCGCCCCACCCGGGGATACGCAGTATTTT

J gene: TRBJ1-5
clone size: -
D gene: -
V gene: TRBV27
CDR3 protein: CASSSLGAGIDQPQHF
CDR3 DNA: TGTGCCAGCAGTTCCTTGGGGGCAGGGATAGATCAGCCCCAGCATTTT

J gene: TRBJ1-4
clone size: few
D gene: -
V gene: TRBV2
CDR3 protein: CASSEKRGKDEKLFF
CDR3 DNA: TGTGCCAGCAGTGAAAAGAGAGGGAAAGATGAAAAACTGTTTTTT

J gene: TRBJ2-7
clone size: -
D gene: TRBD2
V gene: TRBV5-1
CDR3 protein: CASSTTSGEYEQYF
CDR3 DNA: TGCGCCAGCAGCACCACTAGCGGGGAGTACGAGCAGTACTTC

J gene: TRBJ2-1
clone size: -
D gene: TRBD2
V gene: TRBV4-2
CDR3 protein: CASSQEVSGGKYNEQFF
CDR3 DNA: TGTGCCAGCAGCCAAGAAGTGTCGGGGGGAAAGTACAATGAGCAGTTCTTC

J gene: TRBJ1-2
clone size: -
D gene: TRBD1
V gene: TRBV11-2
CDR3 protein: CASSSYPSGTGYGYTF
CDR3 DNA: TGTGCCAGCAGCTCGTATCCTTCCGGGACAGGGTATGGCTACACCTTC

J gene: TRBJ1-1
clone size: -
D gene: -
V gene: TRBV5-1
CDR3 protein: CASSSGLGGTEAFF
CDR3 DNA: TGCGCCAGCAGCTCCGGACTCGGGGGCACTGAAGCTTTCTTT

J gene: TRBJ1-1
clone size: -
D gene: TRBD1
V gene: TRBV29-1
CDR3 protein: CSVAGIPGGTEAFF
CDR3 DNA: TGCAGCGTTGCTGGTATTCCAGGGGGCACTGAAGCTTTCTTT

J gene: TRBJ1-1
clone size: -
D gene: -
V gene: TRBV27
CDR3 protein: CASSFRSGRGTEAFF
CDR3 DNA: TGTGCCAGCAGTTTTAGATCAGGGAGGGGCACTGAAGCTTTCTTT

J gene: TRBJ2-3
clone size: -
D gene: -
V gene: TRBV6-6
CDR3 protein: CASSRGPQGTSTDTQYF
CDR3 DNA: TGTGCCAGCAGCCGAGGCCCACAGGGAACTAGCACAGATACGCAGTATTTT

J gene: TRBJ1-4
clone size: once
D gene: -
V gene: TRBV3-1/TRBV3-2
CDR3 protein: CASSHIVGSDEKLFF
CDR3 DNA: TGTGCCAGCAGCCACATAGTCGGCAGCGATGAAAAACTGTTTTTT

J gene: TRBJ2-3
clone size: -
D gene: -
V gene: TRBV6-1
CDR3 protein: CASSEGLADTQYF
CDR3 DNA: TGTGCCAGCAGTGAAGGCCTAGCAGATACGCAGTATTTT

J gene: TRBJ1-4
clone size: -
D gene: TRBD1
V gene: TRBV30
CDR3 protein: CAWSRQGAGKLFF
CDR3 DNA: TGTGCCTGGAGCCGACAGGGGGCAGGAAAACTGTTTTTT

J gene: TRBJ2-6
clone size: -
D gene: -
V gene: TRBV2
CDR3 protein: CASTLSGANVLTF
CDR3 DNA: TGTGCCAGCACCCTCTCTGGGGCCAACGTCCTGACTTTC

J gene: TRBJ2-5
clone size: -
D gene: -
V gene: TRBV5-1
CDR3 protein: CASSLNNPGETQYF
CDR3 DNA: TGCGCCAGCAGCTTGAACAACCCCGGGGAGACCCAGTACTTC

J gene: TRBJ2-5
clone size: few
D gene: TRBD1
V gene: TRBV10-3
CDR3 protein: CAISENQGVYQETQYF
CDR3 DNA: TGTGCCATCAGTGAGAATCAGGGGGTGTACCAAGAGACCCAGTACTTC

J gene: TRBJ1-4
clone size: -
D gene: TRBD1
V gene: TRBV5-1
CDR3 protein: CASSLGFGTENEKLFF
CDR3 DNA: TGCGCCAGCAGCTTAGGATTTGGGACAGAGAATGAAAAACTGTTTTTT

J gene: TRBJ2-7
clone size: -
D gene: -
V gene: TRBV5-1
CDR3 protein: CASSLAWESSYEQYF
CDR3 DNA: TGCGCCAGCAGCTTGGCTTGGGAGAGCTCCTACGAGCAGTACTTC

J gene: TRBJ2-5
clone size: -
D gene: -
V gene: TRBV10-3
CDR3 protein: CAIQGVGETQYF
CDR3 DNA: TGTGCCATCCAGGGTGTCGGGGAGACCCAGTACTTC

J gene: TRBJ2-1
clone size: once
D gene: -
V gene: TRBV4-1
CDR3 protein: CASSQDGWQGEVREQFF
CDR3 DNA: TGCGCCAGCAGCCAAGATGGTTGGCAGGGCGAAGTTCGTGAGCAGTTCTTC